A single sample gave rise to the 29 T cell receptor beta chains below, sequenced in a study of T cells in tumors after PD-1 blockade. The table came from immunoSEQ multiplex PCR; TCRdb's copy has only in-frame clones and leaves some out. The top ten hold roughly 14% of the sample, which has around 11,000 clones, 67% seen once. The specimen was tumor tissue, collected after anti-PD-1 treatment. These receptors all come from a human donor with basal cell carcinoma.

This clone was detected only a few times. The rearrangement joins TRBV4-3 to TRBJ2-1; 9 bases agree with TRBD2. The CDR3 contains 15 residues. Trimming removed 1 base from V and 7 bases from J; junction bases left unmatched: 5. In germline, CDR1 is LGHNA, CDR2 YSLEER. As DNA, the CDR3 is TGCGCCAGCAGCCAAGGGACTAGCGTAAGAAATGAGCAGTTCTTC. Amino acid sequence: CASSQGTSVRNEQFF.

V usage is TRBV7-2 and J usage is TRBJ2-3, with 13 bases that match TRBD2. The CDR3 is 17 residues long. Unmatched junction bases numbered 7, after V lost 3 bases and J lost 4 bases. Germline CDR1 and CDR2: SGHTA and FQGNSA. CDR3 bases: TGTGCCAGCAGCTTTCCGACTAGCGGGAGGTTTTCAGATACGCAGTATTTT. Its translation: CASSFPTSGRFSDTQYF.

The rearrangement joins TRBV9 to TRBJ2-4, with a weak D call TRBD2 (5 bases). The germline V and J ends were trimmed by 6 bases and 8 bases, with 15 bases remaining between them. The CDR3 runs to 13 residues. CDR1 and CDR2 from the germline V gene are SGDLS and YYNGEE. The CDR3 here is CASNEGDGDIQYF. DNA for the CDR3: TGTGCCAGCAATGAGGGTGACGGCGACATTCAGTACTTC. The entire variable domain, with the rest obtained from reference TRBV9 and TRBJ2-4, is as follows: DSGVTQTPKHLITATGQRVTLRCSPRSGDLSVYWYQQSLDQGLQFLIQYYNGEERAKGNILERFSAQQFPDLHSELNLSSLELGDSALYFCASNEGDGDIQYFGAGTRLSVL.

CDR3 DNA: TGTGCCAGCCGACTAGCGGGGGGGCTCCACAATGAGCAGTTCTTC. Its translation: CASRLAGGLHNEQFF. The chain is built from TRBV2 and TRBJ2-1; 14 nucleotides agree with TRBD2. V was pared by 8 bases and J by 5 bases, with 5 bases of the junction left unmatched. The CDR3 is 15 amino acids. Germline V gene data show CDR1 as SNHLY and CDR2 as FYNNEI.

CDR3 amino acids: CASSLRAGQETQYF. CDR3 DNA: TGTGCCAGCAGCTTAAGGGCAGGTCAAGAGACCCAGTACTTC. The J gene is TRBJ2-5, the V gene TRBV11-3, with D hard to call. CDR1 and CDR2 from the germline V gene are SGHNT and YENEEA. The CDR3 totals 14 residues. V dropped 2 bases and J dropped 2 bases, with 9 bases sitting between them.

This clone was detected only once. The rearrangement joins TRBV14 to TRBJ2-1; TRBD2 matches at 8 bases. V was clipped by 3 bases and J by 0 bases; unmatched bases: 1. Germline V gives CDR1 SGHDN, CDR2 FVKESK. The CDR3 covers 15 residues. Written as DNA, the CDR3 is TGTGCCAGCAGCCAGGGGACTAGCTCCTACAATGAGCAGTTCTTC. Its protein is CASSQGTSSYNEQFF.

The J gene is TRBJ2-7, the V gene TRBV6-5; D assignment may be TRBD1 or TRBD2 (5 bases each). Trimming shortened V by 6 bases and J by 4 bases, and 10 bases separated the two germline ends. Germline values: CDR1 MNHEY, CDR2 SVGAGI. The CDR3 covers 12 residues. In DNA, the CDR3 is TGTGCCAGCAGGGGGACGACTTACGAGCAGTACTTC. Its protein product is CASRGTTYEQYF.

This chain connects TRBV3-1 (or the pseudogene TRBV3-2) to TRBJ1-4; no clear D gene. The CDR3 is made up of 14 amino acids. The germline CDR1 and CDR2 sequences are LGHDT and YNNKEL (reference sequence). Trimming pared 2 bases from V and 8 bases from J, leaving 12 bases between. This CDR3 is CASSQRPEGEKLFF. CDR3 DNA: TGTGCCAGCAGCCAACGGCCCGAAGGGGAAAAACTGTTTTTT.

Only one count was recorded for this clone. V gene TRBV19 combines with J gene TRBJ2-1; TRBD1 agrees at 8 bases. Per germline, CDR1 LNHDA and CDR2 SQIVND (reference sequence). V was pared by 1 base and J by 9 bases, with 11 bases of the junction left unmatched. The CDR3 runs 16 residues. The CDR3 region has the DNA TGTGCCAGTAGTATAGGCCGAGACAGGGGACGGATTGAGCAGTTCTTC. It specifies CASSIGRDRGRIEQFF. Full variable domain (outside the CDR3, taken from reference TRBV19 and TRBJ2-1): DGGITQSPKYLFRKEGQNVTLSCEQNLNHDAMYWYRQDPGQGLRLIYYSQIVNDFQKGDIAEGYSVSREKKESFPLTVTSAQKNPTAFYLCASSIGRDRGRIEQFFGPGTRLTVL.

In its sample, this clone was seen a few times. The CDR3 DNA reads TGTGCCAGCGGATACAGGGGGCTCAATGAGCAGTTCTTC. Residues: CASGYRGLNEQFF. The chain is built from TRBV6-5 and TRBJ2-1; the match to TRBD1 covers 9 bases. Germline V CDR1 and CDR2: MNHEY, SVGAGI. This CDR3 region has 13 residues. After removal of 8 bases from V and 6 bases from J, the junction contained 5 bases not matched to a gene.

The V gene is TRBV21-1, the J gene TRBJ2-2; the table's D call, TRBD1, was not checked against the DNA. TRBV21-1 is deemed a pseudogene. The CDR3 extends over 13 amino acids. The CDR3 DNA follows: TGTGCCGGACCGGGACAGCTCACCGGGGAGCTGTTTTTT. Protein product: CAGPGQLTGELFF.

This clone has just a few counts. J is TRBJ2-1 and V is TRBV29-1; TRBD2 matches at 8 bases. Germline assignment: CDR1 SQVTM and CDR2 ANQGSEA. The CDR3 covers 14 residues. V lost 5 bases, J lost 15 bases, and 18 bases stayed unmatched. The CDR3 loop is CSVFSGSGPSLRFF. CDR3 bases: TGCAGCGTTTTCAGCGGGAGTGGTCCTAGTCTCCGGTTCTTC.

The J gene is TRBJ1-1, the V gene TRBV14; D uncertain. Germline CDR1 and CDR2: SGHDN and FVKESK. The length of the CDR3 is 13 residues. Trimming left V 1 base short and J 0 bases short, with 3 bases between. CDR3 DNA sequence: TGTGCCAGCAGCCAAGTAATGAACACTGAAGCTTTCTTT. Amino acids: CASSQVMNTEAFF. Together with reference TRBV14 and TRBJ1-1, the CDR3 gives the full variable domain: EAGVTQFPSHSVIEKGQTVTLRCDPISGHDNLYWYRRVMGKEIKFLLHFVKESKQDESGMPNNRFLAERTGGTYSTLKVQPAELEDSGVYFCASSQVMNTEAFFGQGTRLTVV.

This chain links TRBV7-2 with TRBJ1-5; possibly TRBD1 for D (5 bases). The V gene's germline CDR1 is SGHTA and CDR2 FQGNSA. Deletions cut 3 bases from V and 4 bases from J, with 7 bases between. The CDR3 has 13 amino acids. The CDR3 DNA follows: TGTGCCAGCAGCTTGGGGCAAAATCAGCCCCAGCATTTT. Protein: CASSLGQNQPQHF.

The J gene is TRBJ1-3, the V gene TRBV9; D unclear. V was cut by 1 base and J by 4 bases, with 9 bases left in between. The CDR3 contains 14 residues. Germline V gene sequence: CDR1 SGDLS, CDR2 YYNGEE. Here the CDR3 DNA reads TGTGCCAGCAGCGTATCCCTTCCCGGAAACACCATATATTTT. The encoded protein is CASSVSLPGNTIYF.

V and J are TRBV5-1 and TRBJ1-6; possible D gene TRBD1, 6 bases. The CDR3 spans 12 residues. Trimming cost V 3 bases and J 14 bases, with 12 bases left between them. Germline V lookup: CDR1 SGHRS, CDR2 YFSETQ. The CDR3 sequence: CASSSLQGTLHF. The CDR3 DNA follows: TGCGCCAGCAGCTCCCTACAGGGAACCCTCCACTTT.

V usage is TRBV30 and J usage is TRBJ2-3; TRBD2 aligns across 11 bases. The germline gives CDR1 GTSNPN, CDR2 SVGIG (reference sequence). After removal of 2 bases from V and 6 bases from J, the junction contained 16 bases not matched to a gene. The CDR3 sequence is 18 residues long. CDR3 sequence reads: CAWSSRGLGASGRDTQYF. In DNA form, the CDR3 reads TGTGCCTGGAGTTCTAGGGGGTTAGGGGCTAGCGGGAGGGATACGCAGTATTTT.

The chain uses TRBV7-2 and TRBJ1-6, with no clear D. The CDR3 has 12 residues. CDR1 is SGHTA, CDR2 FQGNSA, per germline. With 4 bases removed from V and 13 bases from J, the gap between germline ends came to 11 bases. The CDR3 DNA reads TGTGCCAGCAGCTCCCGAACTATCCCCCTCCACTTT. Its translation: CASSSRTIPLHF.

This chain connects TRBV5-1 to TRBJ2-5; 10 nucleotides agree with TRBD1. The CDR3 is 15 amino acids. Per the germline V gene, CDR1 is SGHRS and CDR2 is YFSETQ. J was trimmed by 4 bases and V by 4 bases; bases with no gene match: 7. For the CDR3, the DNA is TGCGCCAGCAGCCCCAGACAGGGGGCGGGAGAGACCCAGTACTTC. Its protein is CASSPRQGAGETQYF.

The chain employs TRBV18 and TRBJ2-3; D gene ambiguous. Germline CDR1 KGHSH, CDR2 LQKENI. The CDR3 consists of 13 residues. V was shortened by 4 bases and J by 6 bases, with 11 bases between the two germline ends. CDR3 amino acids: CASSRVDLDTQYF. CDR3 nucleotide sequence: TGTGCCAGCTCACGGGTAGACCTGGATACGCAGTATTTT.

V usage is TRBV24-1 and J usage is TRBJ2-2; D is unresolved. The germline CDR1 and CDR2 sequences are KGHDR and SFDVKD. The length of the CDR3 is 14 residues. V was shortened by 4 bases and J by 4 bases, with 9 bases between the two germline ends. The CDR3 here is CATSEERRTGELFF. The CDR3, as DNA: TGTGCCACCAGTGAGGAGCGCCGCACCGGGGAGCTGTTTTTT.

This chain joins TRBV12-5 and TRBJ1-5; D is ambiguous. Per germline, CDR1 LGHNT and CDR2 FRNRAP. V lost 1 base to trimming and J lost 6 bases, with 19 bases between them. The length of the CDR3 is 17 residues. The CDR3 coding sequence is TGTGCTAGTGGTTTGGAACTCGGACGGCCAGTTCGTCAGCCCCAGCATTTT. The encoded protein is CASGLELGRPVRQPQHF.

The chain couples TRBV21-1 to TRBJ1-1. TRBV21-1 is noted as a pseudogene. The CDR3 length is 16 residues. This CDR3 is CASSKEYGSKNTEAFF. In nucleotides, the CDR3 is TGTGCCAGCAGCAAAGAGTATGGATCCAAGAACACTGAAGCTTTCTTT.

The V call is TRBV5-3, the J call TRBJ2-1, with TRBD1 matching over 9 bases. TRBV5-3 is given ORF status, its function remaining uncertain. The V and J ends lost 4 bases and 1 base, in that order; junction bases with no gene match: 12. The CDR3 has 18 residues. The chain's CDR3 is CARSAHDRGGFSYNEQFF. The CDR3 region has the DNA TGTGCCAGAAGCGCCCACGACAGGGGGGGTTTTTCCTACAATGAGCAGTTCTTC.

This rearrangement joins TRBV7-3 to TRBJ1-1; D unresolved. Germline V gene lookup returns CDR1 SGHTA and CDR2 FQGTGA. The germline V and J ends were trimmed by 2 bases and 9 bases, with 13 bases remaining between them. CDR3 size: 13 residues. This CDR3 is CASSLQDEKKAFF. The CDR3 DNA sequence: TGTGCCAGCAGCTTACAAGACGAGAAAAAAGCTTTCTTT.

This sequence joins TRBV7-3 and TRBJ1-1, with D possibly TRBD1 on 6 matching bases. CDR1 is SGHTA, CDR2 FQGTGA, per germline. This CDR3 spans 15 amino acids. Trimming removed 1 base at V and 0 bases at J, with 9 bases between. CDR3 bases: TGTGCCAGCAGCTTAAGCGGGACAATGAACACTGAAGCTTTCTTT. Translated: CASSLSGTMNTEAFF.

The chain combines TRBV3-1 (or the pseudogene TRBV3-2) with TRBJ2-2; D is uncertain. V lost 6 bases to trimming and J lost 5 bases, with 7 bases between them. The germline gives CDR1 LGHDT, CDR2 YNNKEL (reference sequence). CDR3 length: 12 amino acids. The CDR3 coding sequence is TGTGCCAGCAGACAGTTTACCGGGGAGCTGTTTTTT. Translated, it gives CASRQFTGELFF.

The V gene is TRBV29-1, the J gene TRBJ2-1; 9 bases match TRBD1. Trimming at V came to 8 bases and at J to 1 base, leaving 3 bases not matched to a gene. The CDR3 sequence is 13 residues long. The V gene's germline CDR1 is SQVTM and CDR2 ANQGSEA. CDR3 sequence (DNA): TGCAGCTTAGACAGGGGGTCCTACAATGAGCAGTTCTTC. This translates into CSLDRGSYNEQFF.

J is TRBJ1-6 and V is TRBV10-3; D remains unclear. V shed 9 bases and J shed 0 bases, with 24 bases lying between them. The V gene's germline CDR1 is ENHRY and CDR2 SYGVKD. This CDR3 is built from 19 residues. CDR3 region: CAINSTSRTAVSYNSPLHF. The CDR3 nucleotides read TGTGCCATTAACAGTACCTCCCGGACGGCAGTCTCCTATAATTCACCCCTCCACTTT.